Shown below are 4 T cell receptor beta chains from a single sample sequenced in a study of regulatory T cells in long-lasting Graves disease. Time point indicated: newly diagnosed GD, antithyroid drugs for less than 3 months. Generation of the TCR library employed RNA extracted from PBMCs. Building of the TCR beta libraries involved iRepertoire HTBI primers and Arm-PCR of CDR3 regions. TCRdb processed the multiplex PCR reads anew with MiXCR; each CDR3 protein has one entry. Of 580,000 or so distinct CDR3 sequences detected, about 15% appear once; the ten largest clones hold around 12%. This sample was shared with a second study, whose subject was T cells in Graves' hyperthyroidism and ophthalmopathy.

The input for sequencing was peripheral blood mononuclear cells (PBMCs), taken at new diagnosis, from a patient treated with antithyroid drugs. These TCRs come from a man aged 18 to 35 with Graves disease.

This clonotype has a handful of counts. The CDR3 coding sequence is TGTGCCAGCAAAACAGGGTGGGCGAACACTGAAGCTTTCTTT. Translating gives CASKTGWANTEAFF. The V gene is TRBV6-2 or TRBV6-3, the J gene TRBJ1-1; D might be TRBD1 (6 bases). Germline CDR1 MNHEY, CDR2 SVGEGT. Trimming pared 7 bases from V and 1 base from J, leaving 13 bases between. CDR3 length: 14 amino acids.

J is TRBJ1-5 and V is TRBV9; 7 nucleotides agree with TRBD1. The V gene end was trimmed by 4 bases and the J gene end by 7 bases; junction bases not matched to a gene: 5. Germline values: CDR1 SGDLS, CDR2 YYNGEE. The CDR3 has 13 amino acids. Here the CDR3 DNA reads TGTGCCAGCAGCTCACGGACAGGCCAGCCCCAGCATTTT. It encodes CASSSRTGQPQHF.

This clonotype was seen repeatedly, ten times or more. V usage is TRBV7-9 and J usage is TRBJ2-1, with a possible D match to TRBD2 (5 bases). Germline lookup yields CDR1 SEHNR and CDR2 FQNEAQ (reference sequence). V lost 5 bases and J 7 bases, leaving 12 bases between the germline ends. The CDR3 is made up of 13 amino acids. The CDR3 bases are TGTGCCAGCAGCCAGCTACTAGAGAATGAGCAGTTCTTC. Its translation is CASSQLLENEQFF.

This chain connects TRBV28 to TRBJ2-7, with 8 bases identical to TRBD2. This CDR3 contains 15 residues. V was clipped by 5 bases and J by 1 base; unmatched bases: 7. Germline V gene data show CDR1 as MDHEN and CDR2 as SYDVKM. CDR3 in DNA: TGTGCCAGCAGTCTACTAGCGGAAGTATCCTACGAGCAGTACTTC. It specifies CASSLLAEVSYEQYF.